Listed below are T cell receptor beta chains from one sample, sequenced in a study of cytomegalovirus exposure and HLA in healthy donors. TCRdb keeps only in-frame clones here, not all; method: immunoSEQ multiplex PCR. Of approximately 160,000 clones in the sample, roughly 80% are singletons; the top ten hold more than 4%. Sequenced input: PBMCs. These receptors all come from a man aged 18 to 30 in good health and CMV-seronegative. Both conserved end residues are part of each CDR3. D genes are given only for firm matches. The listing skips clone size in some rows; elsewhere it reads once, few, many or a size class.

v_gene: TRBV7-9; j_gene: TRBJ2-7; len: 13; d_gene: NA; abundance: NA; CDR3nt: TGTGCCAGCGGAAGGGGCCCCTTCTACGAGCAGTACTTC; CDR3aa: CASGRGPFYEQYF
v_gene: TRBV5-1; j_gene: TRBJ2-1; len: 18; d_gene: TRBD2; abundance: NA; CDR3nt: TGCGCCAGCAGCTTAATTAGCGGGTCCGGTCGCTCCTACAATGAGCAGTTCTTC; CDR3aa: CASSLISGSGRSYNEQFF
v_gene: TRBV7-2; j_gene: TRBJ1-1; len: 14; d_gene: NA; abundance: NA; CDR3nt: TGTGCCAGCAGCTCAATATCGGTAGACACTGAAGCTTTCTTT; CDR3aa: CASSSISVDTEAFF
v_gene: TRBV12-5; j_gene: TRBJ2-4; len: 13; d_gene: NA; abundance: NA; CDR3nt: TGTGCTAGTGGTTTGACTAGCATAAACATTCAGTACTTC; CDR3aa: CASGLTSINIQYF
v_gene: TRBV5-5; j_gene: TRBJ2-7; len: 14; d_gene: TRBD1; abundance: NA; CDR3nt: TGTGCCAGCAGCGAGAGACAGGGTCCCTACGAGCAGTACTTC; CDR3aa: CASSERQGPYEQYF
v_gene: TRBV5-1; j_gene: TRBJ1-2; len: 14; d_gene: TRBD1; abundance: NA; CDR3nt: TGCGCCAGCAGCTTAACGGACAGGGTTGATGGCTACACCTTC; CDR3aa: CASSLTDRVDGYTF
v_gene: TRBV5-4; j_gene: TRBJ1-1; len: 13; d_gene: NA; abundance: NA; CDR3nt: TGTGCCAGCAGCACCGAGGAGGGAACTGAAGCTTTCTTT; CDR3aa: CASSTEEGTEAFF
v_gene: TRBV6-5; j_gene: TRBJ2-7; len: 15; d_gene: NA; abundance: NA; CDR3nt: TGTGCCAGCAGTTATGAGGCGGGGAGACGCGACGAGCAGTACTTC; CDR3aa: CASSYEAGRRDEQYF
v_gene: TRBV6-1; j_gene: TRBJ1-6; len: 15; d_gene: NA; abundance: NA; CDR3nt: TGTGCCAGTTCTAAGTTAGGACAGCCGGATTCACCCCTCCACTTT; CDR3aa: CASSKLGQPDSPLHF
v_gene: TRBV11-2; j_gene: TRBJ1-1; len: 20; d_gene: TRBD1; abundance: NA; CDR3nt: TGTGCCAGCAGCTTAGATTCGATATGGACAGGGAATTGGATGAACACTGAAGCTTTCTTT; CDR3aa: CASSLDSIWTGNWMNTEAFF
v_gene: TRBV4-1; j_gene: TRBJ1-6; len: 15; d_gene: NA; abundance: NA; CDR3nt: TGCGCCAGCAGCCAAGAGTGGAGCCCCAATTCACCCCTCCACTTT; CDR3aa: CASSQEWSPNSPLHF
v_gene: TRBV6-5; j_gene: TRBJ2-2; len: 13; d_gene: TRBD1; abundance: NA; CDR3nt: TGTGCCACCGGACAGGGGGCAACCGGGGAGCTGTTTTTT; CDR3aa: CATGQGATGELFF
v_gene: TRBV11-2; j_gene: TRBJ2-1; len: 13; d_gene: NA; abundance: NA; CDR3nt: TGTGCCAGCAGCTTAGATCAGGCCAATGAGCAGTTCTTC; CDR3aa: CASSLDQANEQFF
v_gene: TRBV5-8; j_gene: TRBJ2-7; len: 18; d_gene: TRBD1; abundance: NA; CDR3nt: TGTGCCAGCAGCTTGGTAGGGCAGGGGGCGCGTATTGAGTACGAGCAGTACTTC; CDR3aa: CASSLVGQGARIEYEQYF
v_gene: TRBV6-5; j_gene: TRBJ2-7; len: 13; d_gene: NA; abundance: NA; CDR3nt: TGTGCCAGCAGCCGTGGACAGACCTACGAGCAGTACTTC; CDR3aa: CASSRGQTYEQYF
v_gene: TRBV11-1; j_gene: TRBJ1-1; len: 16; d_gene: NA; abundance: NA; CDR3nt: TGTGCCAGCAGCTTAGCGGAGTTTCGGTCGAACACTGAAGCTTTCTTT; CDR3aa: CASSLAEFRSNTEAFF
v_gene: TRBV6-5; j_gene: TRBJ1-2; len: 13; d_gene: NA; abundance: NA; CDR3nt: TGTGCCAGCAGGAACCAGGGGTCCGGTGGCTACACCTTC; CDR3aa: CASRNQGSGGYTF
v_gene: TRBV27; j_gene: TRBJ2-1; len: 14; d_gene: TRBD2; abundance: NA; CDR3nt: TGTGCCAGCAGTCAGACGACTAGCGGGGAACAGCAGTTCTTC; CDR3aa: CASSQTTSGEQQFF
v_gene: TRBV20-1; j_gene: TRBJ2-7; len: 11; d_gene: NA; abundance: NA; CDR3nt: TGCAGTGCTAAGAGGACCTACGAGCAGTACTTC; CDR3aa: CSAKRTYEQYF
v_gene: TRBV6-1; j_gene: TRBJ1-6; len: 14; d_gene: TRBD1; abundance: NA; CDR3nt: TGTGCCAGCAGGGACAGGGGGGCAGGTTCACCCCTCCACTTT; CDR3aa: CASRDRGAGSPLHF
v_gene: TRBV5-1; j_gene: TRBJ2-5; len: 13; d_gene: TRBD2; abundance: NA; CDR3nt: TGCGCCAGCAGCCTCAGCGGGGCAGAGACCCAGTACTTC; CDR3aa: CASSLSGAETQYF
v_gene: TRBV5-4; j_gene: TRBJ2-2; len: 16; d_gene: NA; abundance: NA; CDR3nt: TGTGCCAGCAGCTTGGGTCCGCGGGGGAACACCGGGGAGCTGTTTTTT; CDR3aa: CASSLGPRGNTGELFF
v_gene: TRBV29-1; j_gene: TRBJ2-3; len: 16; d_gene: TRBD2; abundance: NA; CDR3nt: TGCAGCATGACGATAGGGCTAGCGGGTATCACAGATACGCAGTATTTT; CDR3aa: CSMTIGLAGITDTQYF
v_gene: TRBV5-1; j_gene: TRBJ2-5; len: 16; d_gene: TRBD2; abundance: NA; CDR3nt: TGCGCCAGCAGCTCACAACCGGGACTAGCAGGGGAGACCCAGTACTTC; CDR3aa: CASSSQPGLAGETQYF
v_gene: TRBV6-4; j_gene: TRBJ2-1; len: 16; d_gene: NA; abundance: NA; CDR3nt: TGTGCCAGCAGTGACTCTGGGGGGAGATTCTACAATGAGCAGTTCTTC; CDR3aa: CASSDSGGRFYNEQFF
v_gene: TRBV6-5; j_gene: TRBJ1-4; len: 14; d_gene: NA; abundance: few; CDR3nt: TGTGCCAGCAGTTATTCGAGGATATCTGAAAAACTGTTTTTT; CDR3aa: CASSYSRISEKLFF
v_gene: TRBV29-1; j_gene: TRBJ2-2; len: 13; d_gene: NA; abundance: NA; CDR3nt: TGCAGCGTTGGTCAGTTGAACACCGGGGAGCTGTTTTTT; CDR3aa: CSVGQLNTGELFF
v_gene: TRBV27; j_gene: TRBJ2-2; len: 14; d_gene: NA; abundance: NA; CDR3nt: TGTGCCAGCAGTAGAACAGGTTACACCGGGGAGCTGTTTTTT; CDR3aa: CASSRTGYTGELFF
v_gene: TRBV4-1; j_gene: TRBJ2-7; len: 12; d_gene: NA; abundance: few; CDR3nt: TGCGCCAGCAGCCACCAGGGTTACGAGCAGTACTTC; CDR3aa: CASSHQGYEQYF
v_gene: TRBV25-1; j_gene: TRBJ1-2; len: 13; d_gene: NA; abundance: NA; CDR3nt: TGTGCCAGCAGTGGGCAGGGATACTATGGCTACACCTTC; CDR3aa: CASSGQGYYGYTF
v_gene: TRBV27; j_gene: TRBJ2-5; len: 13; d_gene: NA; abundance: NA; CDR3nt: TGTGCCAGCAGTGGGGGCCACCAAGAGACCCAGTACTTC; CDR3aa: CASSGGHQETQYF
v_gene: TRBV5-8; j_gene: TRBJ2-1; len: 19; d_gene: TRBD1; abundance: NA; CDR3nt: TGTGCCAGCAGCCGTAGGGGACAGGGCTGGGCGGCTACCTACAATGAGCAGTTCTTC; CDR3aa: CASSRRGQGWAATYNEQFF
v_gene: TRBV7-9; j_gene: TRBJ2-5; len: 16; d_gene: TRBD2; abundance: NA; CDR3nt: TGTGCCAGCAGCCCAGGACTAGCGGGGGGACGAGAGACCCAGTACTTC; CDR3aa: CASSPGLAGGRETQYF
v_gene: TRBV6-5; j_gene: TRBJ2-7; len: 13; d_gene: TRBD1; abundance: NA; CDR3nt: TGTGCCAGCAGACCCACAGGGGGCTACGAGCAGTACTTC; CDR3aa: CASRPTGGYEQYF
v_gene: TRBV5-1; j_gene: TRBJ2-1; len: 15; d_gene: TRBD1; abundance: once; CDR3nt: TGCGCCAGCAGCTTCGGACAGGGGGCCTACAATGAGCAGTTCTTC; CDR3aa: CASSFGQGAYNEQFF
v_gene: TRBV18; j_gene: TRBJ2-7; len: 15; d_gene: NA; abundance: NA; CDR3nt: TGTGCCAGCTCAAGAGGACAGATGAGCTCCTACGAGCAGTACTTC; CDR3aa: CASSRGQMSSYEQYF
v_gene: TRBV5-1; j_gene: TRBJ2-1; len: 13; d_gene: NA; abundance: NA; CDR3nt: TGCGCCAGCAGCTTAGGGCCCGGGGATGAGCAGTTCTTC; CDR3aa: CASSLGPGDEQFF
v_gene: TRBV6-6; j_gene: TRBJ1-4; len: 15; d_gene: TRBD1; abundance: NA; CDR3nt: TGTGCCAGCAGTTTACTTGGGACAGGGCGAGAAAAACTGTTTTTT; CDR3aa: CASSLLGTGREKLFF
v_gene: TRBV6-5; j_gene: TRBJ1-2; len: 12; d_gene: NA; abundance: NA; CDR3nt: TGTGCCAGCACCGACAGGCTATATGGCTACACCTTC; CDR3aa: CASTDRLYGYTF
v_gene: TRBV5-1; j_gene: TRBJ1-2; len: 16; d_gene: TRBD1; abundance: NA; CDR3nt: TGCGCCAGCAGCTTGTCGCCCGGACAGGGAGACTATGGCTACACCTTC; CDR3aa: CASSLSPGQGDYGYTF
v_gene: TRBV28; j_gene: TRBJ2-7; len: 12; d_gene: TRBD1; abundance: NA; CDR3nt: TGTGCCAGCGGGACAGGCTACTACGAGCAGTACTTC; CDR3aa: CASGTGYYEQYF
v_gene: TRBV28; j_gene: TRBJ1-5; len: 11; d_gene: NA; abundance: NA; CDR3nt: TGTGCCAGCAGTGGCCCACAGCCCCAGCATTTT; CDR3aa: CASSGPQPQHF
v_gene: TRBV18; j_gene: TRBJ2-5; len: 15; d_gene: NA; abundance: NA; CDR3nt: TGTGCCAGCTCACCGGTGGGCAGGGTGCACGAGACCCAGTACTTC; CDR3aa: CASSPVGRVHETQYF
v_gene: TRBV11-2; j_gene: TRBJ2-3; len: 14; d_gene: NA; abundance: NA; CDR3nt: TGTGCCAGCAGCTTAGATCTTAGCACAGATACGCAGTATTTT; CDR3aa: CASSLDLSTDTQYF
v_gene: TRBV6-5; j_gene: TRBJ2-7; len: 14; d_gene: TRBD1; abundance: NA; CDR3nt: TGTGCCAGCAGTAGTCGGACAGGGCCCTACGAGCAGTACTTC; CDR3aa: CASSSRTGPYEQYF
v_gene: TRBV13; j_gene: TRBJ2-5; len: 18; d_gene: TRBD2; abundance: NA; CDR3nt: TGTGCCAGCAGCCCTCCCTCCCTAGCGGGAGGCGAGGGAGAGACCCAGTACTTC; CDR3aa: CASSPPSLAGGEGETQYF
v_gene: TRBV29-1; j_gene: TRBJ2-3; len: 14; d_gene: NA; abundance: NA; CDR3nt: TGCAGCGTTGACTCGGGGGTGCGCACAGATACGCAGTATTTT; CDR3aa: CSVDSGVRTDTQYF